This T cell receptor beta chain was profiled in a study of blood T cell repertoires in COVID-19. Study-wide context: Sites across the United States, Italy and Spain contributed samples from acute and convalescent COVID-19. PBMCs, B-cell-depleted T cells, or T cells provided the cDNA or gDNA that made up the material.

CDR1 LGHDT and CDR2 YNNKEL come from the germline V gene (reference sequence). The CDR3 contains 17 residues. Trimming shortened V by 0 bases and J by 5 bases, and 19 bases separated the two germline ends. In the original analysis: Researchers report that nucleated cell counts were estimated from reference gene primer amplification. The data were produced by immunoSEQ multiplex PCR, yet TCRdb's version contains in-frame clones alone and is incomplete. D and trimming were read from the DNA, whereas the V and J calls and clone size are those reported in that table. The sample has 85,000 to 130,000 clones, 88% seen once; the top ten hold 5.5% to 6.5%.

Sequencing was carried out using peripheral blood. This TCR came from a woman aged 55-75 years with acute or convalescent COVID-19. The chain has TRBV3-1 (or the pseudogene TRBV3-2) and TRBJ1-1; D might be TRBD1 (5 bases). In DNA form, the CDR3 reads TGTGCCAGCAGCCAAGATGGGAGGGGCCGTTTGTTAACTGAAGCTTTCTTT. Its protein is CASSQDGRGRLLTEAFF.